The 22 T cell receptor beta chains presented below share a single source sample, sequenced in a study of T cell repertoires in cytomegalovirus infection. TCRdb redid the calling of the reads with MiXCR, one entry per CDR3 protein. The data contain around 260,000 distinct CDR3 sequences, roughly 26% of them seen just once; the ten biggest clones take up approximately 15%. The specimen sequenced was PBMCs. Receptors originate from a human donor in good health (CMV status not recorded). Some clones in this sample may be carry-over from other donors' samples.

This clonotype occurred many times. The chain joins TRBV7-2 to TRBJ2-3, with D possibly matching TRBD1 (6 bases). CDR3 size: 13 residues. CDR1 is SGHTA, CDR2 FQGNSA, per germline. V lost 6 bases and J lost 7, with 14 bases in between. This CDR3 is CASRAEGEYTQYF. For the CDR3, the DNA is TGTGCCAGCAGGGCAGAGGGGGAGTATACGCAGTATTTT.

This chain uses TRBV18 with TRBJ2-7, with 14 bases that match TRBD2. Germline CDR1 is KGHSH and CDR2 is LQKENI. This CDR3 is built from 21 residues. V shed 0 bases, J shed 0 bases, and the junction held 13 bases outside the gene matches. The CDR3 here is CASSPPELGLAGGLSSYEQYF. The CDR3 DNA reads TGTGCCAGCTCACCACCGGAGTTAGGACTAGCGGGAGGACTTAGCTCCTACGAGCAGTACTTC.

A note on this clonotype: A single base separates this from a much larger clone, so it may be a read error. The CDR3 region has the DNA TGTGCCAGCAGCCCTCGGACAGGGAGGCAACACGAGCAGTACTTC. Amino acid sequence: CASSPRTGRQHEQYF. The V gene is TRBV7-2, the J gene TRBJ2-7; 8 bases line up with TRBD1. Germline lookup yields CDR1 SGHTA and CDR2 FQGNSA. Germline trimming cut 5 bases from V and 5 bases from J; bases unmatched to any gene: 11. There are 15 residues in the CDR3.

The J gene is TRBJ1-1, the V gene TRBV7-2; D unresolved. Trimming left V 0 bases short and J 0 bases short, with 8 bases between. Germline V gene data show CDR1 as SGHTA and CDR2 as FQGNSA. CDR3 size: 15 residues. The CDR3 nucleotides are TGTGCCAGCAGCTTAGCGCCACAGATGAACACTGAAGCTTTCTTT. Amino acids: CASSLAPQMNTEAFF.

This clonotype was seen many times. J is TRBJ2-5 and V is TRBV7-9, with TRBD1 identical over 7 bases. Losses at the gene ends were 0 bases for V and 5 bases for J; bases not matched to a gene: 9. Germline CDR1 reads SEHNR; CDR2 reads FQNEAQ (reference sequence). This CDR3 region has 16 residues. CDR3 DNA sequence: TGTGCCAGCAGCTTAGCGGTCGCAGGGGGATATGAGACCCAGTACTTC. It specifies CASSLAVAGGYETQYF.

The V call is TRBV7-3, the J call TRBJ2-6; D is undetermined. Per germline, CDR1 SGHTA and CDR2 FQGTGA. V lost 5 bases, J lost 1 base, and 9 bases lay in between. The CDR3 loop spans 15 amino acids. The CDR3 loop is CASSVTLSGANVLTF. CDR3 sequence (DNA): TGTGCCAGCAGCGTGACCCTATCTGGGGCCAACGTCCTGACTTTC.

The V gene is TRBV7-4, the J gene TRBJ2-3; D remains unclear. The CDR3 extends over 12 amino acids. The V gene lost 5 bases and the J gene lost 6 bases, with 9 bases spanning the gap. Germline CDR1 reads SGHVT; CDR2 reads SQSDAQ. CDR3 amino acids: CASSEFGDTQYF. CDR3 DNA: TGTGCCAGCAGCGAGTTCGGGGATACGCAGTATTTT. Full variable domain (missing parts from reference TRBV7-4 and TRBJ2-3): GAGVSQSPRYKVAKRGRDVALRCDSISGHVTLYWYRQTLGQGSEVLTYSQSDAQRDKSGRPSGRFSAERPERSVSTLKIQRTEQGDSAVYLCASSEFGDTQYFGPGTRLTVL.

This clonotype showed up many times. This chain connects TRBV7-2 to TRBJ1-1; 8 bases are shared with TRBD1. CDR3 length: 16 amino acids. V shed 5 bases and J 5 bases; nucleotides not matched to a gene: 13. Germline V lookup: CDR1 SGHTA, CDR2 FQGNSA. The CDR3 DNA follows: TGTGCCAGCAGCGGAGGGACAGGCAGAGTTAATACTGAAGCTTTCTTT. Protein product: CASSGGTGRVNTEAFF. Complete variable domain (other parts from reference TRBV7-2 and TRBJ1-1): GAGVSQSPSNKVTEKGKDVELRCDPISGHTALYWYRQSLGQGLEFLIYFQGNSAPDKSGLPSDRFSAERTGGSVSTLTIQRTQQEDSAVYLCASSGGTGRVNTEAFFGQGTRLTVV.

This clonotype appeared many times. V usage is TRBV7-2 and J usage is TRBJ1-5; weak D call: TRBD1 (6 bases). Germline loops: CDR1 SGHTA, CDR2 FQGNSA. Trimming took 0 bases from V and 4 from J, leaving 13 bases between them. The CDR3 sequence is 16 residues long. CDR3 region: CASSLAGQGRNQPQHF. For the CDR3, the DNA is TGTGCCAGCAGCTTAGCGGGCCAGGGGCGGAATCAGCCCCAGCATTTT. The whole variable domain, remainder taken from reference TRBV7-2 and TRBJ1-5, is GAGVSQSPSNKVTEKGKDVELRCDPISGHTALYWYRQSLGQGLEFLIYFQGNSAPDKSGLPSDRFSAERTGGSVSTLTIQRTQQEDSAVYLCASSLAGQGRNQPQHFGDGTRLSIL.

Many counts were recorded for this clonotype. The chain carries TRBV12-3 or TRBV12-4 and TRBJ2-1; D possibly corresponds to TRBD1 (6 bases). Trimming cost V 4 bases and J 4 bases, with 17 bases left between them. CDR3 size: 16 residues. This chain's CDR3 is CASSSGSGTTYNEQFF. DNA for the CDR3: TGTGCCAGCAGTTCCGGATCCGGGACAACTTACAATGAGCAGTTCTTC.

This clonotype came up many times. The rearrangement links TRBV7-2 to TRBJ1-4; D gene uncertain. V gave up 5 bases and J gave up 6 bases, with 16 bases separating them. The CDR3 totals 15 residues. Germline V gene data show CDR1 as SGHTA and CDR2 as FQGNSA. The CDR3 is CASSPTPSEYEKLFF. The CDR3 nucleotides read TGTGCCAGCAGCCCCACACCGTCGGAGTATGAAAAACTGTTTTTT.

The V and J genes are TRBV20-1 and TRBJ1-3; D is possibly TRBD1 (5 bases). The V end lost 4 bases, the J end lost 2 bases, and 12 bases lay between the germline ends. Germline CDR1 reads DFQATT; CDR2 reads SNEGSKA (reference sequence). CDR3 length: 14 amino acids. The CDR3 protein is CSATVGRAGNTIYF. The DNA of the CDR3 is TGCAGTGCTACGGTCGGCAGGGCTGGAAACACCATATATTTT.

The chain links TRBV20-1 to TRBJ2-7; TRBD2 matches at 15 bases. The CDR3 has 15 amino acids. V dropped 6 bases and J dropped 6; count of bases not matched to a gene: 9. CDR1 is DFQATT and CDR2 is SNEGSKA in the germline V gene (reference sequence). The CDR3 spells CSAMGLAGGSLEQYF. The CDR3 nucleotides read TGCAGTGCCATGGGACTAGCGGGAGGCTCCCTCGAGCAGTACTTC.

There are many counts of this clonotype. CDR3 sequence: CASSRDRPYGYTF. As DNA, the CDR3 is TGTGCCAGCAGCCGGGACAGACCCTATGGCTACACCTTC. V gene TRBV7-2 combines with J gene TRBJ1-2, with 7 nucleotides matching TRBD1. Germline V gene sequence: CDR1 SGHTA, CDR2 FQGNSA. There are 13 residues in the CDR3. With 5 bases clipped from V and 4 bases from J, the junction kept 4 bases outside the gene matches.

The chain combines TRBV5-1 with TRBJ1-1, with unresolved D. The CDR3 contains 13 residues. Germline CDR1 SGHRS, CDR2 YFSETQ. V gave up 5 bases and J gave up 0 bases, with 8 bases separating them. CDR3 loop: CASRSRMNTEAFF. DNA of the CDR3: TGCGCCAGCAGGAGCAGGATGAACACTGAAGCTTTCTTT.

The chain recombines TRBV6-2 or TRBV6-3 with TRBJ2-7; 14 nucleotides line up with TRBD2. Germline trimming cut 7 bases from V and 4 bases from J; bases unmatched to any gene: 9. CDR3 length: 16 residues. In germline, CDR1 is MNHEY, CDR2 SVGEGT. CDR3 sequence (DNA): TGTGCCAGCAATTCTCCTGGGACTAGCGGGAGTTACGAGCAGTACTTC. Its protein is CASNSPGTSGSYEQYF.

This clonotype was counted at least ten times. The V and J genes are TRBV7-6 and TRBJ2-5; 8 nucleotides align to TRBD2. CDR3 length: 15 residues. Germline V lookup: CDR1 SGHVS, CDR2 FNYEAQ. The V segment lost 1 base and the J segment 5 bases; nucleotides outside the gene matches: 6. The CDR3, as DNA: TGTGCCAGCAGCTTAGAAGGCGGGAGGTCGGAGACCCAGTACTTC. This sequence encodes CASSLEGGRSETQYF.

The chain links TRBV12-3 or TRBV12-4 to TRBJ2-7; TRBD1 aligns across 9 bases. With V trimmed by 8 bases and J by 3 bases, 5 bases remained unmatched. This CDR3 contains 13 residues. CDR3 region: CASRRTGDYEQYF. The CDR3 region has the DNA TGTGCCAGCCGCAGGACAGGGGACTACGAGCAGTACTTC.

The V gene is TRBV30, the J gene TRBJ2-3; 7 bases are shared with TRBD1. The CDR3 sequence is 13 residues long. Trimming removed 3 bases from V and 7 bases from J; junction bases left unmatched: 7. Germline values: CDR1 GTSNPN, CDR2 SVGIG (reference sequence). Here the CDR3 DNA reads TGTGCCTGGAGCCCCGACAGGGCGTATACGCAGTATTTT. As protein: CAWSPDRAYTQYF.

In this sample, this clonotype turned up a few times. V is TRBV6-6 and J is TRBJ1-1; 10 positions match TRBD1. The CDR3 loop spans 13 amino acids. V trimming: 8 bases; J trimming: 6 bases; junction bases outside the gene matches: 6. Germline lookup yields CDR1 MNHNY and CDR2 SVGAGI (reference sequence). CDR3 bases: TGTGCCAGCGGGGGGACAGGGGTCCCTGAAGCTTTCTTT. The encoded protein is CASGGTGVPEAFF.

V is TRBV7-9 and J is TRBJ1-1, with TRBD1 matching over 11 bases. V gave up 5 bases and J gave up 4 bases; unmatched junction bases: 3. This CDR3 region has 14 residues. In germline, CDR1 is SEHNR, CDR2 FQNEAQ (reference sequence). The CDR3 loop is CASSIGTGGTEAFF. The CDR3 DNA reads TGTGCCAGCAGCATCGGGACAGGGGGCACTGAAGCTTTCTTT.

This clonotype was seen ten or more times. J is TRBJ2-1 and V is TRBV6-1; perhaps TRBD1 as D (5 bases). Germline loops: CDR1 MNHNS, CDR2 SASEGT. Trimming pared 5 bases from V and 15 bases from J, leaving 20 bases between. The CDR3 contains 13 residues. CDR3 sequence (DNA): TGTGCCAGCAGTTCAAGACCAGAATCAGGGTCGTTCTTC. Translating gives CASSSRPESGSFF.